Presented here are 23 T cell receptor beta chains from one specimen sequenced in a study of cytomegalovirus exposure and HLA in healthy donors. In the PCR, 60 Vbeta and 13 Jbeta primers were used. Using immunoSEQ multiplex PCR, the repertoire was profiled, and TCRdb retains in-frame clones only, with some absent. The table has around 130,000 clones, roughly three fifths seen once. Sequenced input: PBMCs. These receptors came from a man between 18 and 35 years old in good health and CMV-seronegative.

The chain employs TRBV7-2 and TRBJ2-2; maybe TRBD2 (5 bases). Germline assignment: CDR1 SGHTA and CDR2 FQGNSA. This CDR3 spans 13 amino acids. With 5 bases removed from V and 5 bases from J, the gap between germline ends came to 9 bases. CDR3 region: CASSPSGTGELFF. DNA for the CDR3: TGTGCCAGCAGCCCCAGCGGAACCGGGGAGCTGTTTTTT.

The chain employs TRBV28 and TRBJ1-1; D is perhaps TRBD1 (5 bases). The CDR3 totals 13 residues. From germline, CDR1 is MDHEN and CDR2 SYDVKM. The V end was cut by 3 bases, the J end by 4 bases, with 9 bases between. The CDR3 nucleotides read TGTGCCAGCAGTTTGGTGGGGCCCACTGAAGCTTTCTTT. Translating it yields CASSLVGPTEAFF.

The V gene is TRBV21-1, the J gene TRBJ2-1; TRBD2 is taken as the D call from the table, unchecked against the DNA. TRBV21-1 is described as a pseudogene. The CDR3 has 16 amino acids. The CDR3 loop is CASSREGFPTYNEQFF. In DNA, the CDR3 is TGTGCCAGCAGCCGGGAAGGATTCCCCACCTACAATGAGCAGTTCTTC.

In its sample, this clone was seen once. The chain is built from TRBV7-9 and TRBJ2-7; 7 bases line up with TRBD2. The CDR3 is 17 amino acids. V shed 0 bases, J shed 0 bases, and the junction held 8 bases outside the gene matches. In germline, CDR1 is SEHNR, CDR2 FQNEAQ (reference sequence). CDR3 protein: CASSLAGRRGTSYEQYF. Written as DNA, the CDR3 is TGTGCCAGCAGCTTAGCGGGGCGGCGGGGGACCTCCTACGAGCAGTACTTC.

The rearrangement uses TRBV10-2 and TRBJ2-1; 7 positions agree with TRBD2. The CDR3 covers 15 residues. V gave up 4 bases and J gave up 2 bases; unmatched junction bases: 5. From germline, CDR1 is WSHSY and CDR2 SAAADI. The CDR3 region is CASSGVGRPYNEQFF. The CDR3 nucleotides are TGCGCCAGCAGTGGTGTCGGGAGGCCCTACAATGAGCAGTTCTTC.

The chain has TRBV6-6 and TRBJ2-2; 10 nucleotides align to TRBD1. This CDR3 region has 16 residues. The germline V gene encodes CDR1 MNHNY and CDR2 SVGAGI (reference sequence). V trimming: 7 bases; J trimming: 0 bases; junction bases outside the gene matches: 5. CDR3 sequence: CASIDGQGANTGELFF. As DNA, the CDR3 is TGTGCCAGCATCGACGGACAGGGGGCGAACACCGGGGAGCTGTTTTTT.

The chain uses TRBV28 and TRBJ2-5; TRBD1 matches at 7 bases. J was trimmed by 3 bases and V by 5 bases; bases with no gene match: 6. Germline CDR1 and CDR2: MDHEN and SYDVKM. This CDR3 has 14 residues. The CDR3 is CASSQTGVEETQYF. The CDR3 DNA follows: TGTGCCAGCAGTCAAACAGGGGTAGAAGAGACCCAGTACTTC.

The J gene is TRBJ2-3, the V gene TRBV18, with 9 positions matching TRBD2. Germline V CDR1 and CDR2: KGHSH, LQKENI. The CDR3 is made up of 17 amino acids. V was pared by 2 bases and J by 1 base, with 7 bases of the junction left unmatched. CDR3 sequence reads: CASSPAPLAGGTDTQYF. In nucleotides, the CDR3 is TGTGCCAGCTCACCAGCCCCACTAGCGGGCGGCACAGATACGCAGTATTTT.

This clone was counted a few times. The chain combines TRBV5-5 with TRBJ1-2, with TRBD1 identical over 9 bases. V was clipped by 6 bases and J by 7 bases; unmatched bases: 7. Per germline, CDR1 SGHKS and CDR2 YYEKEE (reference sequence). CDR3 length: 13 amino acids. The CDR3 DNA reads TGTGCCAGCATTGGACAGGGGTTTGGTGGCTACACCTTC. Its translation is CASIGQGFGGYTF.

The chain employs TRBV6-5 and TRBJ1-5; the match to TRBD1 covers 9 bases. Per germline, CDR1 MNHEY and CDR2 SVGAGI. V shed 6 bases and J 6 bases; nucleotides not matched to a gene: 6. The CDR3 runs to 14 residues. The CDR3 protein is CASRTGGDGQPQHF. DNA of the CDR3: TGTGCCAGCAGGACAGGGGGTGACGGTCAGCCCCAGCATTTT.

V usage is TRBV30 and J usage is TRBJ2-1, with D perhaps matching TRBD2 (6 bases). The V end lost 5 bases, the J end lost 4 bases, and 18 bases lay between the germline ends. This CDR3 comprises 15 residues. CDR1 GTSNPN and CDR2 SVGIG come from the germline V gene (reference sequence). In nucleotides, the CDR3 is TGTGCCTGGGGAGGGCCCCGGACCACATACAATGAGCAGTTCTTC. Amino acids: CAWGGPRTTYNEQFF.

The chain joins TRBV5-1 to TRBJ2-3; D might be TRBD1 (6 bases). Germline lookup yields CDR1 SGHRS and CDR2 YFSETQ. The V end was cut by 1 base, the J end by 1 base, with 13 bases between. This CDR3 is built from 16 residues. The CDR3 nucleotides are TGCGCCAGCAGCTTGTTCAGGGGAACTGGCACAGATACGCAGTATTTT. Translation: CASSLFRGTGTDTQYF.

This clone was found a few times. This chain joins TRBV7-9 and TRBJ1-1; the match to TRBD1 covers 8 bases. Germline V gives CDR1 SEHNR, CDR2 FQNEAQ (reference sequence). J gave up 7 bases and V 5 bases, and 3 bases lay outside the gene matches. The CDR3 loop spans 12 amino acids. CDR3 DNA sequence: TGTGCCAGCAGCCGAGGACAGGGTGAAGCTTTCTTT. As protein: CASSRGQGEAFF.

This chain links TRBV28 with TRBJ1-1, with 7 bases aligning to TRBD1. Trimming removed 4 bases from V and 5 bases from J; junction bases left unmatched: 7. This CDR3 comprises 14 residues. Germline CDR1 MDHEN, CDR2 SYDVKM. CDR3 amino acids: CASSSYRGRTEAFF. In nucleotides, the CDR3 is TGTGCCAGCAGTTCCTACAGGGGTCGAACTGAAGCTTTCTTT.

A few counts support this clone. J is TRBJ2-6 and V is TRBV5-8, with D unresolved. Trimming took off 1 base at V and 2 bases at J, with 7 bases between the two ends. The CDR3 is 15 amino acids. Per the germline V gene, CDR1 is SGHTS and CDR2 is YDEGEE. The CDR3 DNA sequence: TGTGCCAGCAGCTTGTTCGGTGCTGGGGCCAACGTCCTGACTTTC. Translating gives CASSLFGAGANVLTF.

This clone is categorized as medium-sized. The chain uses TRBV6-5 and TRBJ2-3, with D hard to call. The CDR3 is made up of 15 amino acids. In germline, CDR1 is MNHEY, CDR2 SVGAGI. Trimming cost V 0 bases and J 2 bases, with 9 bases left between them. As DNA, the CDR3 is TGTGCCAGCAGTTACTCCCCCGACAACACAGATACGCAGTATTTT. Its translation is CASSYSPDNTDTQYF.

This clone came up a few times. This chain connects TRBV5-1 to TRBJ2-1, with 10 bases that match TRBD2. V dropped 0 bases and J dropped 9; count of bases not matched to a gene: 9. The CDR3 runs to 16 residues. Germline CDR1 SGHRS, CDR2 YFSETQ. DNA of the CDR3: TGCGCCAGCAGCTTGGGGCTAGCGGGAGAGAAGGGTGAGCAGTTCTTC. Translated: CASSLGLAGEKGEQFF.

The chain employs TRBV19 and TRBJ2-5; 8 nucleotides agree with TRBD2. Germline CDR1 LNHDA, CDR2 SQIVND (reference sequence). The V and J ends lost 5 bases and 2 bases, in that order; junction bases with no gene match: 4. The CDR3 spans 14 residues. The CDR3 region has the DNA TGTGCCAGTAGTCCTAGCGGGCCTCAAGAGACCCAGTACTTC. This sequence encodes CASSPSGPQETQYF.

This clone has just one count. The V gene is TRBV6-1, the J gene TRBJ1-1, with D unresolved. Trimming took 4 bases from V and 0 from J, leaving 6 bases between them. In germline, CDR1 is MNHNS, CDR2 SASEGT. This CDR3 has 13 amino acids. The CDR3 bases are TGTGCCAGCAGTGGACTACTGAACACTGAAGCTTTCTTT. Amino acids: CASSGLLNTEAFF.

The chain recombines TRBV9 with TRBJ1-3; D unresolved. The CDR3 runs 16 residues. V lost 0 bases and J 3 bases, leaving 13 bases between the germline ends. Germline CDR1 reads SGDLS; CDR2 reads YYNGEE. The DNA of the CDR3 is TGTGCCAGCAGCGTAGACGGCCCACCAGGTGGAAACACCATATATTTT. Translating it yields CASSVDGPPGGNTIYF.

This chain uses TRBV11-3 with TRBJ2-3; 8 nucleotides line up with TRBD1. This CDR3 has 16 residues. Germline assignment: CDR1 SGHNT and CDR2 YENEEA. Trimming cost V 5 bases and J 8 bases; bases outside gene matches: 15. The CDR3 DNA reads as TGTGCCAGCAGCGAAGGGGGACAGGCCCCCACGGGTACGCAGTATTTT. This sequence encodes CASSEGGQAPTGTQYF.

V usage is TRBV9 and J usage is TRBJ1-3; D gene ambiguous. Per germline, CDR1 SGDLS and CDR2 YYNGEE. V dropped 4 bases and J dropped 0 bases, with 8 bases sitting between them. The CDR3 runs 14 residues. For the CDR3, the DNA is TGTGCCAGCAGCTCGGCGGGCTCTGGAAACACCATATATTTT. Translated, it gives CASSSAGSGNTIYF.

CDR3: CAIKSLRAGTANTGELFF. CDR3 in DNA: TGTGCCATCAAAAGCCTCAGAGCCGGGACAGCGAACACCGGGGAGCTGTTTTTT. J is TRBJ2-2 and V is TRBV10-3, with 7 bases fitting TRBD1. CDR3 length: 18 residues. Germline-derived CDR1 and CDR2 are ENHRY and SYGVKD. V lost 7 bases to trimming and J lost 0 bases; unmatched junction nucleotides: 14.